The 20 T cell receptor beta chains below were found in one sample sequenced in a study of OX40 agonist ivuxolimab in advanced cancers. TCRdb's table, derived via immunoSEQ multiplex PCR, lists solely in-frame clones and lacks some. Here the sample spans some 18,000 clones, 80% to 90% being singletons. This material consisted of CD4+ or CD8+ T cells sorted from blood, taken in a trial of the OX40 agonist ivuxolimab. The receptors stem from an adult with an advanced solid tumor such as melanoma, head and neck, liver or kidney cancer.

The CDR3 DNA follows: TGTGCCAGCAGCTTAGGTTTTGGAGATCAGCCCCAGCATTTT. Amino acids: CASSLGFGDQPQHF. This chain connects TRBV11-2 to TRBJ1-5; D remains unclear. V was trimmed by 1 base and J by 5 bases, leaving 9 bases between them. The germline V gene encodes CDR1 SGHAT and CDR2 FQNNGV. The CDR3 has 14 residues. Together with reference TRBV11-2 and TRBJ1-5, the CDR3 gives the full variable domain: EAGVAQSPRYKIIEKRQSVAFWCNPISGHATLYWYQQILGQGPKLLIQFQNNGVVDDSQLPKDRFSAERLKGVDSTLKIQPAKLEDSAVYLCASSLGFGDQPQHFGDGTRLSIL.

The chain is built from TRBV15 and TRBJ1-1, with a tentative D call TRBD1 (6 bases). Germline CDR1 and CDR2: LNHNV and YYDKDF (reference sequence). Between the trimmed V and J ends, which lost 4 bases and 3 bases, there was a span of 12 bases. The CDR3 runs 14 residues. The CDR3 DNA reads TGTGCCACCAGCAAAAACAGGGTGGACACTGAAGCTTTCTTT. Protein: CATSKNRVDTEAFF. Full variable domain (rest looked up from reference TRBV15 and TRBJ1-1): DAMVIQNPRYQVTQFGKPVTLSCSQTLNHNVMYWYQQKSSQAPKLLFHYYDKDFNNEADTPDNFQSRRPNTSFCFLDIRSPGLGDTAMYLCATSKNRVDTEAFFGQGTRLTVV.

The V gene is TRBV7-9, the J gene TRBJ2-5; D is ambiguous. The CDR3 loop spans 14 amino acids. Trimming took off 2 bases at V and 5 bases at J, with 12 bases between the two ends. Germline V gene data show CDR1 as SEHNR and CDR2 as FQNEAQ (reference sequence). For the CDR3, the DNA is TGTGCCAGCAGCTTATTTGTGGCGGTTGAGACCCAGTACTTC. Amino acids: CASSLFVAVETQYF. Full variable domain (missing parts from reference TRBV7-9 and TRBJ2-5): DTGVSQNPRHKITKRGQNVTFRCDPISEHNRLYWYRQTLGQGPEFLTYFQNEAQLEKSRLLSDRFSAERPKGSFSTLEIQRTEQGDSAMYLCASSLFVAVETQYFGPGTRLLVL.

J is TRBJ2-1 and V is TRBV19, with 8 bases aligning to TRBD2. V was pared by 5 bases and J by 2 bases, with 5 bases of the junction left unmatched. Germline V CDR1 and CDR2: LNHDA, SQIVND (reference sequence). The CDR3 has 15 residues. The CDR3 DNA sequence: TGTGCCAGTAGTGGGGGACTAGGGGCCTACAATGAGCAGTTCTTC. This gives the protein CASSGGLGAYNEQFF.

In this sample, this clone turned up a few times. V is TRBV9 and J is TRBJ1-4, with D perhaps TRBD1 (5 bases). The V and J ends lost 4 bases and 8 bases respectively, with 9 bases between them. The CDR3 consists of 12 residues. CDR1 and CDR2 (germline): SGDLS, YYNGEE. This CDR3 is CASSSGGEKLFF. In DNA form, the CDR3 reads TGTGCCAGCAGCTCCGGGGGGGAAAAACTGTTTTTT.

The chain uses TRBV5-1 and TRBJ2-7, with D uncertain. The CDR3 length is 14 residues. The V and J ends lost 0 bases and 1 base respectively, with 8 bases between them. The V gene's germline CDR1 is SGHRS and CDR2 YFSETQ. Here the CDR3 DNA reads TGCGCCAGCAGCTTGGAACAGAAATCCTACGAGCAGTACTTC. Translated, it gives CASSLEQKSYEQYF.

The chain links TRBV14 to TRBJ2-2, with 7 bases matching TRBD2. Germline values: CDR1 SGHDN, CDR2 FVKESK. The V segment lost 0 bases and the J segment 5 bases; nucleotides outside the gene matches: 12. There are 18 residues in the CDR3. CDR3 DNA: TGTGCCAGCAGCCAAGATGGGGCGCCATTCGGGGGGACCGGGGAGCTGTTTTTT. Protein sequence: CASSQDGAPFGGTGELFF.

The chain couples TRBV27 to TRBJ2-2; 7 bases match TRBD2. Germline-derived CDR1 and CDR2 are MNHEY and SMNVEV (reference sequence). CDR3 length equals 15 residues. V was clipped by 2 bases and J by 5 bases; unmatched bases: 5. CDR3: CASSLRREDTGELFF. Written as DNA, the CDR3 is TGTGCCAGCAGTTTACGACGGGAGGATACCGGGGAGCTGTTTTTT.

Points on this clone: In the same sample, other DNA sequences code for this CDR3. The genes are TRBV27 and TRBJ2-7; tentatively, D is TRBD1 or TRBD2 (5 bases each). This CDR3 is 11 amino acids long. V lost 5 bases to trimming and J lost 5 bases, with 7 bases between them. The germline V gene has CDR1 MNHEY and CDR2 SMNVEV (reference sequence). The CDR3: CASSQGHEQYF. In DNA form, the CDR3 reads TGTGCCAGCAGTCAGGGACACGAGCAGTACTTC.

This clone was seen only a few times. The chain is built from TRBV5-1 and TRBJ2-7; the match to TRBD1 covers 7 bases. Trimming removed 4 bases from V and 2 bases from J; junction bases left unmatched: 3. The CDR3 sequence is 13 residues long. Germline V CDR1 and CDR2: SGHRS, YFSETQ. The CDR3 loop reads CASSLQGTYEQYF. The CDR3 coding sequence is TGCGCCAGCAGCCTACAGGGGACCTACGAGCAGTACTTC.

This clone was seen a handful of times. This chain joins TRBV30 and TRBJ1-2; 9 positions agree with TRBD1. This CDR3 comprises 15 residues. Trimming removed 2 bases from V and 8 bases from J; junction bases left unmatched: 12. In germline, CDR1 is GTSNPN, CDR2 SVGIG (reference sequence). The chain's CDR3 is CAWSWGTGGAEGYTF. The CDR3 bases are TGTGCCTGGAGTTGGGGCACAGGGGGCGCGGAGGGCTACACCTTC. Variable domain in full (rest from reference TRBV30 and TRBJ1-2): SQTIHQWPATLVQPVGSPLSLECTVEGTSNPNLYWYRQAAGRGLQLLFYSVGIGQISSEVPQNLSASRPQDRQFILSSKKLLLSDSGFYLCAWSWGTGGAEGYTFGSGTRLTVV.

The chain couples TRBV6-1 to TRBJ2-7, with 12 bases lining up with TRBD2. The junction had 5 bases not matched to a gene; V was cut back by 1 base and J by 4 bases. Germline V gene sequence: CDR1 MNHNS, CDR2 SASEGT. The CDR3 loop spans 16 amino acids. The CDR3 sequence: CASSEEASGGAYEQYF. The DNA for the CDR3 is TGTGCCAGCAGTGAAGAGGCTAGCGGGGGGGCATACGAGCAGTACTTC.

The chain has TRBV19 and TRBJ2-1, with a weak D call TRBD1 (5 bases). The CDR3 runs 12 residues. Trimming stripped 5 bases from V and 8 bases from J, with 10 bases between. Germline CDR1 and CDR2: LNHDA and SQIVND (reference sequence). CDR3 region: CASSPRQYEQFF. The CDR3 region has the DNA TGTGCCAGTAGTCCCAGACAGTATGAGCAGTTCTTC.

The chain carries TRBV7-9 and TRBJ2-7; D not resolved. Germline V gene sequence: CDR1 SEHNR, CDR2 FQNEAQ (reference sequence). This CDR3 spans 12 amino acids. Trimming removed 4 bases from V and 4 bases from J, with 8 bases in between. The CDR3 region is CASSSQTYEQYF. CDR3 nucleotides: TGTGCCAGCAGCTCCCAGACGTACGAGCAGTACTTC.

The rearrangement joins TRBV27 to TRBJ2-5; no clear D. TRBJ2-7 matches the DNA end more closely, so the J call is doubtful. The CDR3 covers 13 residues. Germline V CDR1 and CDR2: MNHEY, SMNVEV (reference sequence). The DNA of the CDR3 is TGTGCCAGCAGTACTATGGGTACCTACGAGCAGTACTTC. Its protein product is CASSTMGTYEQYF.

DNA of the CDR3: TGTGCCAGCAGTCCAACTAGCCCTAGCTCCTACAATGAGCAGTTCTTC. Amino acid sequence: CASSPTSPSSYNEQFF. The genes are TRBV28 and TRBJ2-1; a possible D gene is TRBD2 (6 bases). The germline V and J ends were trimmed by 5 bases and 0 bases, with 14 bases remaining between them. CDR3 length: 16 residues. Germline loops: CDR1 MDHEN, CDR2 SYDVKM.

This chain links TRBV9 with TRBJ2-5; TRBD1 aligns across 8 bases. Germline V gives CDR1 SGDLS, CDR2 YYNGEE. The trim removed 0 bases at V and 5 bases at J, leaving 6 bases unmatched. This CDR3 has 15 residues. The DNA of the CDR3 is TGTGCCAGCAGCGTAGCAGGGGGCAGTCAGGAGACCCAGTACTTC. The encoded protein is CASSVAGGSQETQYF.

CDR3 bases: TGCGCCAGCAGCCAAGACGGGGGGGACGTCAGCACAGATACGCAGTATTTT. This gives the protein CASSQDGGDVSTDTQYF. This chain uses TRBV4-1 with TRBJ2-3; TRBD2 aligns across 8 bases. Germline trimming cut 0 bases from V and 0 bases from J; bases unmatched to any gene: 5. This CDR3 region has 17 residues. Germline assignment: CDR1 MGHRA and CDR2 YSYEKL.

The V and J genes are TRBV9 and TRBJ2-7; 8 positions match TRBD2. The CDR3 has 14 residues. V was clipped by 3 bases and J by 5 bases; unmatched bases: 7. Germline V gene sequence: CDR1 SGDLS, CDR2 YYNGEE. This chain's CDR3 is CASSEEGLADEQYF. DNA for the CDR3: TGTGCCAGCAGCGAAGAAGGACTAGCTGACGAGCAGTACTTC.

The V gene is TRBV7-9, the J gene TRBJ2-7, with a tentative D call TRBD1 (6 bases). CDR1 SEHNR and CDR2 FQNEAQ come from the germline V gene (reference sequence). The CDR3 runs to 14 residues. V dropped 5 bases and J dropped 4 bases, with 15 bases sitting between them. The CDR3 reads CASSVSGTSYEQYF. The CDR3 coding sequence is TGTGCCAGCAGCGTCTCCGGGACATCATACGAGCAGTACTTC.